One sample yielded the 11 T cell receptor beta chains listed below, sequenced in a study of spatial heterogeneity in lung cancer. As for time point: blood at routine non-recurrence follow-up after resection. No cells were sorted before sequencing. The whole RNA sequenced was extracted from tumor, nontumor lung or frozen PBMC. A single record per CDR3 protein comes from TCRdb applying MiXCR to the 5' RACE reads. The sample holds some 120,000 distinct CDR3 sequences, more than 9% seen once. The sample in question was PBMCs, obtained at follow-up. These receptors all stem from a male donor with early-stage non-small cell lung cancer.

There are many counts of this clonotype. The J gene is TRBJ1-3, the V gene TRBV6-5; 11 bases match TRBD1. The CDR3 has 15 amino acids. J gave up 2 bases and V 5 bases, and 2 bases lay outside the gene matches. Germline-derived CDR1 and CDR2 are MNHEY and SVGAGI. Here the CDR3 DNA reads TGTGCCAGCAGTCAGGACAGGGGGCCTGGAAACACCATATATTTT. The encoded protein is CASSQDRGPGNTIYF.

This clonotype was detected a few times. The chain has TRBV20-1 and TRBJ2-3; 7 bases align to TRBD1. This CDR3 has 13 amino acids. With V trimmed by 8 bases and J by 1 base, 6 bases remained unmatched. Germline lookup yields CDR1 DFQATT and CDR2 SNEGSKA (reference sequence). The CDR3 DNA sequence: TGCAGTCCAGAAGGGACAGGCACAGATACGCAGTATTTT. It codes for CSPEGTGTDTQYF.

This clonotype was counted many times. The chain uses TRBV28 and TRBJ2-7; tentative D call: TRBD1 (6 bases). The CDR3 is 15 residues long. Germline V gives CDR1 MDHEN, CDR2 SYDVKM. The V end lost 4 bases, the J end lost 3 bases, and 16 bases lay between the germline ends. CDR3 residues: CASSWASQGHYEQYF. The CDR3 region has the DNA TGTGCCAGCAGTTGGGCCTCGCAGGGGCACTACGAGCAGTACTTC.

In this sample, this clonotype turned up many times. The V call is TRBV12-3 or TRBV12-4, the J call TRBJ1-5; 11 bases are a match to TRBD1. The CDR3 consists of 15 residues. The trim removed 6 bases at V and 6 bases at J, leaving 7 bases unmatched. The CDR3 spells CASSPDRGLGQPQHF. The CDR3 bases are TGTGCCAGCAGCCCGGACAGGGGGCTCGGTCAGCCCCAGCATTTT.

This clonotype has just a few counts. The CDR3 DNA reads TGTGCCAGCAGCCAAAAGGAGGGCAATCAGCCCCAGCATTTT. Its translation is CASSQKEGNQPQHF. This chain connects TRBV12-3 or TRBV12-4 to TRBJ1-5; D is unclear. The CDR3 runs to 14 residues. The V gene lost 6 bases and the J gene lost 2 bases, with 11 bases spanning the gap.

This clonotype was counted between two and nine times. V is TRBV21-1 and J is TRBJ2-5; the table's D call of TRBD2 was not tested on the DNA. TRBV21-1 is labeled a pseudogene. The CDR3 runs to 15 residues. The CDR3 bases are TGTGCCAGCAGCATGGAGAGCGGAACCCAAGAGACCCAGTACTTC. The encoded protein is CASSMESGTQETQYF.

The rearrangement links TRBV20-1 to TRBJ1-1; 7 nucleotides line up with TRBD1. Germline V lookup: CDR1 DFQATT, CDR2 SNEGSKA (reference sequence). This CDR3 comprises 12 residues. CDR3 in DNA: TGCAGCACCACAGGGGCCAACACTGAAGCTTTCTTT. Its protein is CSTTGANTEAFF.

This clonotype was seen a handful of times. V is TRBV9 and J is TRBJ2-2; no clear D. CDR1 is SGDLS and CDR2 is YYNGEE in the germline V gene. V was pared by 0 bases and J by 0 bases, with 6 bases between. The CDR3 runs 15 residues. CDR3 sequence reads: CASSVGPSNTGELFF. In nucleotides, the CDR3 is TGTGCCAGCAGCGTAGGTCCGTCGAACACCGGGGAGCTGTTTTTT. The full variable domain, its missing parts supplied by reference TRBV9 and TRBJ2-2, is DSGVTQTPKHLITATGQRVTLRCSPRSGDLSVYWYQQSLDQGLQFLIQYYNGEERAKGNILERFSAQQFPDLHSELNLSSLELGDSALYFCASSVGPSNTGELFFGEGSRLTVL.

This clonotype was seen repeatedly, ten times or more. V and J are TRBV10-3 and TRBJ1-2; perhaps TRBD1 as D (6 bases). The germline V gene has CDR1 ENHRY and CDR2 SYGVKD. The CDR3 is 16 residues long. The V and J ends lost 0 bases and 0 bases respectively, with 11 bases between them. The CDR3 is CAISESTGGSNYGYTF. The DNA of the CDR3 is TGTGCCATCAGTGAGTCGACTGGGGGCTCTAACTATGGCTACACCTTC.

This clonotype has ten or more counts. V is TRBV7-2 and J is TRBJ2-7; TRBD1 agrees at 10 bases. This CDR3 has 15 residues. Trimming at V came to 1 base and at J to 4 bases, leaving 4 bases not matched to a gene. Germline CDR1 reads SGHTA; CDR2 reads FQGNSA. The CDR3 sequence is CASSLVGTGEYEQYF. The CDR3 DNA reads as TGTGCCAGCAGCTTAGTGGGGACAGGGGAGTACGAGCAGTACTTC. Full variable domain (remainder filled in from reference TRBV7-2 and TRBJ2-7): GAGVSQSPSNKVTEKGKDVELRCDPISGHTALYWYRQSLGQGLEFLIYFQGNSAPDKSGLPSDRFSAERTGGSVSTLTIQRTQQEDSAVYLCASSLVGTGEYEQYFGPGTRLTVT.

This clonotype has a count of ten or more. The germline gene is not matched at one end of the junction; a read error may be the cause. The rearrangement links TRBV7-2 to TRBJ2-2, with 14 bases aligning to TRBD2. Germline V CDR1 and CDR2: SGHTA, FQGNSA. There are 14 residues in the CDR3. CDR3 region: CASSSPGTSGGLFF. CDR3 DNA sequence: TGTGCCAGCAGCTCCCCCGGGACTAGCGGGGGGCTGTTTTTT.